These 25 T cell receptor beta chains came from one sample sequenced in a study of cytomegalovirus exposure and HLA in healthy donors. Produced via immunoSEQ multiplex PCR; TCRdb's table is partial and in-frame only. Among a few hundred thousand clones listed, 70% to 90% were seen once. Specimen: PBMCs. These receptors were collected from a woman in her late teens or twenties in good health and CMV-seronegative.

The chain is built from TRBV4-1 and TRBJ1-5; D not certain. This CDR3 has 15 residues. Trimming shortened V by 1 base and J by 3 bases, and 10 bases separated the two germline ends. CDR1 MGHRA and CDR2 YSYEKL come from the germline V gene. The CDR3 region has the DNA TGCGCCAGCAGCCAAGGGGGAGGCAACAATCAGCCCCAGCATTTT. It translates to CASSQGGGNNQPQHF.

The chain links TRBV28 to TRBJ1-3; TRBD1 is a possible D gene (5 bases). Germline loops: CDR1 MDHEN, CDR2 SYDVKM. Trimming shortened V by 2 bases and J by 7 bases, and 24 bases separated the two germline ends. The CDR3 sequence is 18 residues long. The CDR3 DNA follows: TGTGCCAGCAGTTTAACCCCCCCGGGGCCGGGGGGAAGGAACACCATATATTTT. Amino acid sequence: CASSLTPPGPGGRNTIYF.

The gene calls are TRBV7-8 and TRBJ1-6; D not resolved. The V end was cut by 1 base, the J end by 7 bases, with 14 bases between. Per germline, CDR1 SGHVS and CDR2 FQNEAQ. The CDR3 loop spans 16 amino acids. CDR3 residues: CASSLGFPGGNSPLHF. The CDR3 region has the DNA TGTGCCAGCAGCTTAGGTTTCCCGGGAGGGAATTCACCCCTCCACTTT.

The chain is built from TRBV9 and TRBJ2-3; 12 positions agree with TRBD2. In germline, CDR1 is SGDLS, CDR2 YYNGEE. The J segment lost 2 bases and the V segment lost 6 bases, leaving 7 bases of the junction unmatched. CDR3 length: 16 residues. CDR3 nucleotides: TGTGCCAGCACCGGAGGACTAGCGGGGATCACAGATACGCAGTATTTT. It encodes CASTGGLAGITDTQYF.

The sample holds a few counts of this clone. The CDR3 loop is CASSMERVGQPQHF. In DNA, the CDR3 is TGTGCCAGTAGTATGGAGAGGGTCGGTCAGCCCCAGCATTTT. The genes are TRBV19 and TRBJ1-5, with unresolved D. CDR3 size: 14 residues. V shed 3 bases and J shed 6 bases, with 12 bases lying between them. Germline-derived CDR1 and CDR2 are LNHDA and SQIVND (reference sequence).

This rearrangement joins TRBV28 to TRBJ2-1; 7 nucleotides agree with TRBD2. CDR3 length equals 16 residues. Unmatched junction bases numbered 11, after V lost 1 base and J lost 8 bases. Looked up from germline, CDR1 is MDHEN and CDR2 is SYDVKM. For the CDR3, the DNA is TGTGCCAGCAGTTTATTGAAGAGCGGGATTAACGATGAGCAGTTCTTC. Protein: CASSLLKSGINDEQFF.

The V and J genes are TRBV19 and TRBJ2-3, with 9 bases identical to TRBD2. The CDR3 loop spans 12 amino acids. J lost 6 bases, V lost 10 bases, and 5 bases had no gene match. Germline CDR1 is LNHDA and CDR2 is SQIVND (reference sequence). The CDR3 DNA reads TGTGCCATTAGCGGGAGCGGGGATACGCAGTATTTT. It specifies CAISGSGDTQYF.

The rearrangement links TRBV4-3 to TRBJ2-7, with 7 nucleotides matching TRBD1. V lost 2 bases and J lost 6; bases outside the gene matches: 7. The CDR3 extends over 14 amino acids. Germline loops: CDR1 LGHNA, CDR2 YSLEER. The CDR3 DNA reads as TGCGCCAGCAGCCAACGTGACAGGGATGGCGAGCAGTACTTC. This codes for CASSQRDRDGEQYF.

The chain links TRBV6-1 to TRBJ2-1; 7 bases agree with TRBD2. J lost 6 bases, V lost 0 bases, and 2 bases had no gene match. CDR1 is MNHNS and CDR2 is SASEGT in the germline V gene. CDR3 size: 14 residues. CDR3 residues: CASSEAGGGNEQFF. The CDR3 DNA follows: TGTGCCAGCAGTGAAGCGGGGGGGGGCAATGAGCAGTTCTTC.

The chain uses TRBV4-3 and TRBJ1-1; weak D call: TRBD1 (5 bases). CDR3 length equals 14 residues. Germline loops: CDR1 LGHNA, CDR2 YSLEER. V lost 0 bases and J 1 base, leaving 6 bases between the germline ends. The CDR3 loop reads CASSQDQGNTEAFF. The CDR3 region has the DNA TGCGCCAGCAGCCAAGATCAGGGGAACACTGAAGCTTTCTTT.

V usage is TRBV11-2 and J usage is TRBJ1-1; perhaps TRBD1 as D (6 bases). Germline V gene data show CDR1 as SGHAT and CDR2 as FQNNGV. This CDR3 has 13 residues. The germline V and J ends were trimmed by 0 bases and 8 bases, with 10 bases remaining between them. The CDR3 coding sequence is TGTGCCAGCAGCTTAGAATACAGGGCGGAAGCTTTCTTT. Amino acid sequence: CASSLEYRAEAFF.

Only a few counts were recorded for this clone. CDR3 sequence: CATLAGANTGELFF. As DNA, the CDR3 is TGTGCCACCTTAGCGGGGGCGAACACCGGGGAGCTGTTTTTT. J is TRBJ2-2 and V is TRBV19, with TRBD2 identical over 9 bases. The CDR3 covers 14 residues. J was trimmed by 0 bases and V by 10 bases; bases with no gene match: 3. The V gene's germline CDR1 is LNHDA and CDR2 SQIVND (reference sequence).

V and J are TRBV6-1 and TRBJ2-3; D gene uncertain. V lost 0 bases to trimming and J lost 5 bases, with 6 bases between them. CDR1 MNHNS and CDR2 SASEGT come from the germline V gene. The CDR3 extends over 13 amino acids. The CDR3 loop reads CASSEAGGDTQYF. The CDR3 coding sequence is TGTGCCAGCAGTGAAGCTGGCGGAGATACGCAGTATTTT.

In this sample, this clone turned up once. The gene calls are TRBV18 and TRBJ1-2; 9 bases are shared with TRBD1. The germline V gene encodes CDR1 KGHSH and CDR2 LQKENI. The V gene end was trimmed by 3 bases and the J gene end by 4 bases; junction bases not matched to a gene: 12. The CDR3 sequence is 17 residues long. The CDR3 nucleotides are TGTGCCAGCTCACCCCGGACAGGGGCGTTAAGGAGCTATGGCTACACCTTC. This encodes CASSPRTGALRSYGYTF.

The chain links TRBV28 to TRBJ2-1, with D possibly being TRBD1 (6 bases). The CDR3 has 22 amino acids. Trimming shortened V by 2 bases and J by 2 bases, and 31 bases separated the two germline ends. Germline values: CDR1 MDHEN, CDR2 SYDVKM. CDR3 coding DNA: TGTGCCAGCAGTTTAGTTTGGCCGGACAGAGTTAGTGTAGTCGGGGCCTACAATGAGCAGTTCTTC. Its protein is CASSLVWPDRVSVVGAYNEQFF.

This chain connects TRBV7-9 to TRBJ2-1, with D possibly being TRBD2 (5 bases). CDR3 length equals 16 residues. Trimming stripped 1 base from V and 0 bases from J, with 10 bases between. Per germline, CDR1 SEHNR and CDR2 FQNEAQ (reference sequence). CDR3 sequence reads: CASSLGFGSSYNEQFF. The CDR3 region has the DNA TGTGCCAGCAGCTTAGGATTTGGGAGCTCCTACAATGAGCAGTTCTTC.

In this sample, this clone turned up once. The V gene is TRBV19, the J gene TRBJ1-5; TRBD1 might be the D (5 bases). The CDR3 extends over 14 amino acids. V was clipped by 1 base and J by 7 bases, with 11 bases between them. Germline values: CDR1 LNHDA, CDR2 SQIVND (reference sequence). CDR3 sequence: CASSIVGGTQPQHF. As DNA, the CDR3 is TGTGCCAGTAGTATAGTCGGGGGGACGCAGCCCCAGCATTTT. The full variable domain, with the rest looked up from reference TRBV19 and TRBJ1-5, is DGGITQSPKYLFRKEGQNVTLSCEQNLNHDAMYWYRQDPGQGLRLIYYSQIVNDFQKGDIAEGYSVSREKKESFPLTVTSAQKNPTAFYLCASSIVGGTQPQHFGDGTRLSIL.

The V and J genes are TRBV10-2 and TRBJ1-4, with 9 bases fitting TRBD1. The CDR3 totals 17 residues. The junction had 10 bases not matched to a gene; V was cut back by 6 bases and J by 2 bases. CDR1 and CDR2 from the germline V gene are WSHSY and SAAADI. The CDR3 loop is CASRTGQGLSTNEKLFF. CDR3 bases: TGCGCCAGCAGGACGGGACAGGGCTTGTCGACTAATGAAAAACTGTTTTTT.

The gene calls are TRBV30 and TRBJ2-2; no clear D. Trimming removed 0 bases at V and 3 bases at J, with 5 bases between. This CDR3 region has 13 residues. CDR1 and CDR2 (germline): GTSNPN, SVGIG (reference sequence). The CDR3 DNA reads as TGTGCCTGGAGTGTACTATACACCGGGGAGCTGTTTTTT. It codes for CAWSVLYTGELFF.

This chain joins TRBV28 and TRBJ2-5; perhaps TRBD2 as D (6 bases). The V and J ends lost 2 bases and 5 bases respectively, with 21 bases between them. Per germline, CDR1 MDHEN and CDR2 SYDVKM. The CDR3 is made up of 17 amino acids. The CDR3 nucleotides are TGTGCCAGCAGTTTAGGGCTAGCGAGGTTGGGTACGGAGACCCAGTACTTC. Amino acid sequence: CASSLGLARLGTETQYF.

V and J are TRBV25-1 and TRBJ2-5; perhaps TRBD2 as D (6 bases). Trimming cost V 7 bases and J 3 bases, with 27 bases left between them. The CDR3 covers 18 residues. The germline CDR1 and CDR2 sequences are MGHDK and SYGVNS. The CDR3 sequence: CASTPRFSAEGGEETQYF. The DNA for the CDR3 is TGTGCCAGCACCCCAAGGTTCTCGGCGGAGGGTGGGGAAGAGACCCAGTACTTC.

This chain uses TRBV25-1 with TRBJ2-3, with D uncertain. The CDR3 has 17 amino acids. V lost 0 bases to trimming and J lost 0 bases, with 13 bases between them. Germline V CDR1 and CDR2: MGHDK, SYGVNS. The CDR3 DNA follows: TGTGCCAGCAGTGAATATGGCCAGGCCTCTAGCACAGATACGCAGTATTTT. Its protein is CASSEYGQASSTDTQYF.

The chain uses TRBV27 and TRBJ2-5; 13 nucleotides line up with TRBD2. This CDR3 comprises 17 residues. Germline lookup yields CDR1 MNHEY and CDR2 SMNVEV (reference sequence). V was clipped by 5 bases and J by 5 bases; unmatched bases: 11. CDR3 bases: TGTGCCAGCAGTGCCCGACTAGCGGGAGGTGTTGTGGAGACCCAGTACTTC. Translation gives CASSARLAGGVVETQYF.

The gene calls are TRBV5-1 and TRBJ2-7, with TRBD1 matching over 7 bases. The germline CDR1 and CDR2 sequences are SGHRS and YFSETQ. The CDR3 spans 13 residues. V lost 6 bases and J lost 7; bases outside the gene matches: 10. CDR3: CASNLMDRHEQYF. DNA for the CDR3: TGCGCCAGCAATTTAATGGACAGGCATGAGCAGTACTTC.

V gene TRBV25-1 combines with J gene TRBJ2-3, with D perhaps matching TRBD2 (5 bases). This CDR3 region has 13 residues. From germline, CDR1 is MGHDK and CDR2 SYGVNS. The germline V and J ends were trimmed by 3 bases and 3 bases, with 7 bases remaining between them. Here the CDR3 reads CASSEPGTDTQYF. As DNA, the CDR3 is TGTGCCAGCAGTGAGCCGGGGACAGATACGCAGTATTTT.